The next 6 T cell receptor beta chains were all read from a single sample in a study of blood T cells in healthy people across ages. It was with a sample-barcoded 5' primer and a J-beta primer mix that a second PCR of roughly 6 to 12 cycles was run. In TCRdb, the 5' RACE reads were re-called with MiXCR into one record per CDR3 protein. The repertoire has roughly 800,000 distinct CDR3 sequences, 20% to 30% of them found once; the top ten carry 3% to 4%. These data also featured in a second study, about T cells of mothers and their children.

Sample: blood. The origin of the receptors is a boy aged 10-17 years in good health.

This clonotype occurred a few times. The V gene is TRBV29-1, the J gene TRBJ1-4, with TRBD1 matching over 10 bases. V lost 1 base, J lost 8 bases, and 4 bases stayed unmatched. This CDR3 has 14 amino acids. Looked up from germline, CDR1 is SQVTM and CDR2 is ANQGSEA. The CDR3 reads CSVEGDRGGEKLFF. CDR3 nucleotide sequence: TGCAGCGTTGAAGGGGACAGGGGAGGAGAAAAACTGTTTTTT.

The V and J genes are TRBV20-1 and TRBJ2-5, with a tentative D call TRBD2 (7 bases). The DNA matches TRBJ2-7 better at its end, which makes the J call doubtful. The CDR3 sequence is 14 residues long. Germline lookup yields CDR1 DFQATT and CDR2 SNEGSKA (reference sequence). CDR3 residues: CSAMLGGAFYEQYF. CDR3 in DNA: TGCAGTGCAATGCTGGGGGGGGCCTTTTACGAGCAGTACTTC.

The DNA of the CDR3 is TGTGCCAGCAGGTCCCTCGGACAGGCAAACTATGGCTACACCTTC. Translated: CASRSLGQANYGYTF. V gene TRBV12-3 or TRBV12-4 combines with J gene TRBJ1-2, with 7 bases fitting TRBD1. V lost 6 bases and J lost 2; bases outside the gene matches: 9. This CDR3 region has 15 residues.

CDR3 amino acids: CASSYRIGGPPDYGYTF. CDR3 DNA: TGTGCCAGCAGTTACCGGATCGGGGGTCCTCCCGACTATGGCTACACCTTC. The rearrangement joins TRBV6-2 or TRBV6-3 to TRBJ1-2; tentative D call: TRBD1 (5 bases). The ends were cut back, 2 bases at V and 3 bases at J, with 19 bases in the middle. The CDR3 totals 17 residues. The germline gives CDR1 MNHEY, CDR2 SVGEGT.

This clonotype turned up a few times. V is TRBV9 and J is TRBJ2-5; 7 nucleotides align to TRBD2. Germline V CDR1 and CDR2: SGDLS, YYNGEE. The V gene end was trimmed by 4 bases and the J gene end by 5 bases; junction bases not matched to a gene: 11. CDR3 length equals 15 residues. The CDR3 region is CASSTMTSPVETQYF. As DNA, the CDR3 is TGTGCCAGCAGCACAATGACTAGCCCCGTGGAGACCCAGTACTTC.

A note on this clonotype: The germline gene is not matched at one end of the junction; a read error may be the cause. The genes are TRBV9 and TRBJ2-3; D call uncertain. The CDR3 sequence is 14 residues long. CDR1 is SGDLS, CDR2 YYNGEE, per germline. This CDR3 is CASSEDQSTDTQYF. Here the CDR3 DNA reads TGTGCCAGCAGCGAGGACCAATCCACAGATACGCAGTACTTT.